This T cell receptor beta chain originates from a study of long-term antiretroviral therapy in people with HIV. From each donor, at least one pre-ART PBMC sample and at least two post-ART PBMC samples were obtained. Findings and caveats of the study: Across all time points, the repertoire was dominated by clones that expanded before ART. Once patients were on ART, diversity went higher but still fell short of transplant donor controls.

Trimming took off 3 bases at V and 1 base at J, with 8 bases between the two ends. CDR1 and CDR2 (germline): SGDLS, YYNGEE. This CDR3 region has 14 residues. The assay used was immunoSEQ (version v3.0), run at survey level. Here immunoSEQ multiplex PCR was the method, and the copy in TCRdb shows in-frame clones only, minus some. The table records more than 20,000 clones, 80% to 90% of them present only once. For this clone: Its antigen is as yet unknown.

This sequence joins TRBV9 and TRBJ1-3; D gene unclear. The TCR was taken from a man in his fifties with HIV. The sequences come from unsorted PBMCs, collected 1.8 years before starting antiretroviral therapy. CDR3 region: CASSALSSGNTIYF. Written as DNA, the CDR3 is TGTGCCAGCAGCGCACTAAGTTCTGGAAACACCATATATTTT.